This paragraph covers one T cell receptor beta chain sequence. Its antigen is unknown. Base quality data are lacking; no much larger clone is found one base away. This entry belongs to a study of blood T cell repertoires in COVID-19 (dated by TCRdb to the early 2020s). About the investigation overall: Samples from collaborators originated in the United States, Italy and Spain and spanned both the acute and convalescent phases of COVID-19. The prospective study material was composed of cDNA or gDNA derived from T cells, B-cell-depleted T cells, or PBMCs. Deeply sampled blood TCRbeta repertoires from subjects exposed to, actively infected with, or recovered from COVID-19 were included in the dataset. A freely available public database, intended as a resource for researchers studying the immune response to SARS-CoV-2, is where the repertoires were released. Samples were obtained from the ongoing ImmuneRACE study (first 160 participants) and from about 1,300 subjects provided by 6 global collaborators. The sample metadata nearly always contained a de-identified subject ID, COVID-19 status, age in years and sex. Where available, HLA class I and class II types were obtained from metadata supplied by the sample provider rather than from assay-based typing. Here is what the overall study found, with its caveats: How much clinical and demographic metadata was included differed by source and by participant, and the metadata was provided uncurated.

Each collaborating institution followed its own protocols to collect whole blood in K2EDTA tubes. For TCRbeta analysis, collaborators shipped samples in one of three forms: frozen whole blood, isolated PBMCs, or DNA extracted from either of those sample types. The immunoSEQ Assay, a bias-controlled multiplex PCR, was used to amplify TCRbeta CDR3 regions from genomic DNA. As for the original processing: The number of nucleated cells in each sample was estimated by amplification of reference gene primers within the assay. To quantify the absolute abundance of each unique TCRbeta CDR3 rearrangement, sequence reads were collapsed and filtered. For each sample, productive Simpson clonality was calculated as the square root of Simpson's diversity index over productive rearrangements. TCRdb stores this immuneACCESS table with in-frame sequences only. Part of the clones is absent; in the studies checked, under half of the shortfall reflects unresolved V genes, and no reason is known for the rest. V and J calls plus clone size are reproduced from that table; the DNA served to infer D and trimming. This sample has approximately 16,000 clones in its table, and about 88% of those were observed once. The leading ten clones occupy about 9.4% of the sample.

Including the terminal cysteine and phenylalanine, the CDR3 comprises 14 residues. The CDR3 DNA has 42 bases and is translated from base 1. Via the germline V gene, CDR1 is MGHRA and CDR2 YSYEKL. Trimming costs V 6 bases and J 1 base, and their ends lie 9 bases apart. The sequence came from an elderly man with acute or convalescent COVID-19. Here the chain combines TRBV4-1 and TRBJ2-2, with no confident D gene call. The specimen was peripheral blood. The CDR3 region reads CASRAEQNTGELFF. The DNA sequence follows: TGCGCCAGCAGGGCAGAACAGAACACCGGGGAGCTGTTTTTT.